Sequencing of this TCR beta chain was carried out in a study of PD-1 blockade in classical Hodgkin lymphoma. Profiling relied on immunoSEQ multiplex PCR, and the TCRdb table lists in-frame clones only, not all of them. The sample includes roughly 50,000 clones, roughly 89% seen only once; the top ten take approximately 15%. Time point indicated: cycle 4 day 1 (C4D1), after around six weeks of nivolumab. The patients all showed relapse after autologous stem cell transplantation, while their brentuximab vedotin exposure varied. Progressive disease, partial response or complete response was each patient's best response. This CDR3 is built from 18 residues. The V gene's germline CDR1 is SGHVS and CDR2 FNYEAQ. V was trimmed by 4 bases and J by 0 bases, leaving 18 bases between them.

The TCR was taken from a human donor with classical Hodgkin lymphoma. Sequencing was performed on peripheral blood mononuclear cells (PBMCs), taken before the fourth cycle of nivolumab. This chain connects TRBV7-6 to TRBJ1-4; no reliable D call. The CDR3 DNA reads TGTGCCAGCAGCTCCCCACCCGACCACTTCACAACTAATGAAAAACTGTTTTTT. Protein sequence: CASSSPPDHFTTNEKLFF.